These 3 T cell receptor beta chains came from one sample sequenced in a study of regulatory T cells in long-lasting Graves disease. Building of the TCR beta libraries involved iRepertoire HTBI primers and Arm-PCR of CDR3 regions. TCRdb re-called the multiplex PCR reads through MiXCR, storing one row per CDR3 protein. The table has about 460,000 distinct CDR3 sequences, around 15% seen once; the top ten hold approximately 19%. Documented time point: newly diagnosed GD, antithyroid drugs for less than 3 months. PBMC RNA served as the TCR library source. This same sample was also part of a study on T cells in Graves' hyperthyroidism and ophthalmopathy.

Specimen: peripheral blood mononuclear cells (PBMCs), collected at new diagnosis, from a patient treated with antithyroid drugs. The receptors shown here come from a woman aged 50 to 60 with Graves disease.

This clonotype was seen more than once but under ten times. The CDR3 ends on some other residue instead of the conserved phenylalanine or tryptophan, so this is likely a read error. V usage is TRBV27 and J usage is TRBJ2-7; 9 positions match TRBD1. After removal of 0 bases from V and 4 bases from J, the junction contained 7 bases not matched to a gene. The germline gives CDR1 MNHEY, CDR2 SMNVEV (reference sequence). The length of the CDR3 is 16 residues. The CDR3 DNA reads TGTGCCAGCAGTTTATCGATGACAGGGGGTGGTTACGAGCAGTACCTC. As protein: CASSLSMTGGGYEQYL.

The chain is built from TRBV9 and TRBJ2-1; 8 bases map to TRBD2. Germline values: CDR1 SGDLS, CDR2 YYNGEE. This CDR3 contains 16 residues. The junction had 2 bases not matched to a gene; V was cut back by 0 bases and J by 0 bases. The CDR3 nucleotides are TGTGCCAGCAGCGTAGTAGCGGGGTCCTCCTACAATGAGCAGTTCTTC. It specifies CASSVVAGSSYNEQFF.

The CDR3 DNA is TGCAGTGCTGGCAGGGCCAATCAGCCCCAGCATTTT. Encoded protein: CSAGRANQPQHF. The V and J genes are TRBV20-1 and TRBJ1-5; the D gene is possibly TRBD1 (5 bases). This CDR3 is built from 12 residues. Trimming left V 5 bases short and J 3 bases short, with 8 bases between. Germline lookup yields CDR1 DFQATT and CDR2 SNEGSKA (reference sequence).